This T cell receptor (beta chain) was sequenced during a study of cytomegalovirus exposure and HLA in healthy donors. Study-wide results and caveats: A later analysis appeared to link common viral pathogens to several of the most significant clusters. There were reportedly fewer N-insertions in an Asian-associated ancestry cluster than the roughly 670-donor mean, in a later analysis. About 90% or about 30% of the time was how often most TCR beta V segments were productive, according to an earlier analysis. Most subjects' HLA-A and HLA-B alleles were reportedly predicted from TCR beta sequences.

Worth noting for this clone: What it binds is unknown.

V was pared by 1 base and J by 8 bases, with 8 bases of the junction left unmatched. Germline V gene data show CDR1 as SGHNT and CDR2 as YYREEE (reference sequence). There are 14 residues in the CDR3. PCR primers comprised 60 Vbeta and 13 Jbeta primers. The data were produced by immunoSEQ multiplex PCR, yet TCRdb's version contains in-frame clones alone and is incomplete. The sample has about 140,000 clones; roughly 78% are singletons. This receptor was identified in a man aged 45-65 years in good health and CMV-seropositive. The specimen was PBMCs. The chain recombines TRBV5-4 with TRBJ1-2, with 7 bases that match TRBD1. The CDR3 spells CASSLNDRVEGYTF. The CDR3 DNA reads TGTGCCAGCAGCTTGAACGACAGGGTAGAGGGCTACACCTTC. The variable domain in full, with the rest retrieved from reference TRBV5-4 and TRBJ1-2, is ETGVTQSPTHLIKTRGQQVTLRCSSQSGHNTVSWYQQALGQGPQFIFQYYREEENGRGNFPPRFSGLQFPNYSSELNVNALELDDSALYLCASSLNDRVEGYTFGSGTRLTVV.